This T cell receptor (beta chain) is drawn from a study of cytotoxic CD8 clonotypes in ibrutinib-treated CLL. Study details: Partial responses totalled approximately 24 and complete responses 2; after median roughly 71 months, roughly 14 remained remitted and approximately twelve progressed. Study results and caveats: The study found baseline clonality above age-matched healthy donors, tracking circulating CD8+ T-cell counts.

Investigators sought sequencing depths of between 1 in 200,000 and 1 in 1 million T cells. Only in-frame clones appear in the TCRdb table, and some are missing; sequencing was by immunoSEQ multiplex PCR. The sample holds 160,000 or so clones, about 88% seen once. The CDR3 is made up of 15 amino acids. The V gene lost 3 bases and the J gene lost 6 bases, with 17 bases spanning the gap. Germline CDR1 reads SEHNR; CDR2 reads FQNEAQ (reference sequence). As regards this clone: Its target is unknown.

The sequenced sample was PBMCs, obtained at disease progression, from a patient treated with ibrutinib. This TCR was sampled from a human donor with chronic lymphocytic leukemia. The J gene is TRBJ1-2, the V gene TRBV7-9; perhaps TRBD1 as D (5 bases). The CDR3 reads CASSFQGLAGHGYTF. CDR3 DNA: TGTGCCAGCAGCTTCCAGGGTCTGGCAGGACATGGCTACACCTTC. Filled out from reference TRBV7-9 and TRBJ1-2, the complete variable domain reads DTGVSQNPRHKITKRGQNVTFRCDPISEHNRLYWYRQTLGQGPEFLTYFQNEAQLEKSRLLSDRFSAERPKGSFSTLEIQRTEQGDSAMYLCASSFQGLAGHGYTFGSGTRLTVV.